This T cell receptor (beta chain) was profiled in a study of blood T cell repertoires in COVID-19. About the research overall: T cells, B-cell-depleted T cells, or PBMCs supplied cDNA or gDNA.

Authors' processing steps: Researchers report that nucleated cell counts were estimated from reference gene primer amplification. Produced via immunoSEQ multiplex PCR; TCRdb's table is partial and in-frame only. V and J calls and clone size are those listed in that table; D and trimming were worked out from the DNA. Found here are about 73,000 clones, roughly 89% of them singletons; the top ten hold approximately 10%. The germline V gene encodes CDR1 GTSNPN and CDR2 SVGIG (reference sequence). CDR3 length equals 14 residues. Between the trimmed V and J ends, which lost 3 bases and 3 bases, there was a span of 11 bases.

The receptor was isolated from a man older than 75 with acute or convalescent COVID-19. This chain joins TRBV30 and TRBJ2-2; D is possibly TRBD2 (6 bases). What was sequenced was peripheral blood. The CDR3 coding sequence is TGTGCCTGGAGACTAGCTCGGTACACCGGGGAGCTGTTTTTT. Its protein product is CAWRLARYTGELFF.